Sequencing of this T cell receptor (beta chain) was carried out in a study of blood T cell repertoires in COVID-19. On the study more broadly: Samples of COVID-19 (acute and convalescent) were obtained from the United States, Italy and Spain. Sources were T cells, B-cell-depleted T cells, or PBMCs; the material itself was cDNA or gDNA.

Germline V gives CDR1 SGDLS, CDR2 YYNGEE. With V trimmed by 3 bases and J by 3 bases, 6 bases remained unmatched. The CDR3 consists of 15 residues. Per the study methods: It was from reference gene primer amplification that nucleated cell counts were estimated. Using immunoSEQ multiplex PCR, the repertoire was profiled, and TCRdb retains in-frame clones only, with some absent. From that table come the V and J calls and clone size; the DNA was used to work out D and trimming. The table has roughly 440,000 clones, around 89% seen once; the top ten hold around 12%. The origin of this receptor is a woman aged 50 to 60 with COVID-19, enrolled during active disease. Sequencing input: peripheral blood. V gene TRBV9 combines with J gene TRBJ2-7; 10 bases agree with TRBD2. This chain's CDR3 is CASSESSGGLYEQYF. Written as DNA, the CDR3 is TGTGCCAGCAGCGAATCTAGCGGGGGCCTCTACGAGCAGTACTTC.